Presented here are 14 T cell receptor beta chains from one specimen sequenced in a study of tissue T cells after allogeneic stem cell transplantation (dated 2022 in TCRdb). Receptors were amplified or captured by the immunoSEQ multiplex PCR assay. The table was pulled from immuneACCESS by TCRdb, which kept in-frame rearrangements only. Such tables lose some clones; where checked, under half of the loss comes from unresolved V genes, and the rest has no known cause. The table for this sample lists about 48,000 clones; 73% of them were counted only once. The ten largest clones take up about 0.7% of the sample. The sequenced sample was sorted cells pooled from one or two spleens. The receptor set was obtained from a pool of C57BL/6 mice in good health.

This clone showed up just once. The germline and genes are mouse ones. The DNA ends 1 residue before the CDR3 does, and the rest of the CDR3 is filled in from the germline J gene. The chain has TRBV3 and TRBJ2-1, with 9 nucleotides matching TRBD2. Germline CDR1 and CDR2: SNHLY and FYNGKV (reference sequence). There are 15 residues in the CDR3. V was pared by 4 bases and J by 3 bases, with 4 bases of the junction left unmatched. The sequenced CDR3 bases are TGTGCCAGCAGCTCTCTCTGGGGGGGCTATGCTGAGCAGTTC. This sequence encodes CASSSLWGGYAEQF. From start to end, the CDR3 is CASSSLWGGYAEQFF.

Comment on this clone: Gene names are the mouse ones. The sequenced fragment ends 1 residue before the CDR3 boundary, so the rest is inferred from the germline J gene. The chain has TRBV13-2 and TRBJ1-5; D ambiguous. Trimming took off 0 bases at V and 6 bases at J, with 7 bases between the two ends. Per germline, CDR1 NNHNN and CDR2 SYGAGS (reference sequence). The CDR3 contains 13 residues. CDR3 bases read: TGTGCCAGCGGTGATGCATCAGGCCAGGCTCCGCTT. Encoded protein: CASGDASGQAPL. The CDR3 as a whole reads CASGDASGQAPLF.

Remarks on this clone: Germline and genes: mouse. The read halts 1 residue ahead of the CDR3 end, with the missing end drawn from the germline J gene. V and J are TRBV13-1 and TRBJ2-2; D unclear. Germline CDR1 reads NSHNY; CDR2 reads SYGAGN. The CDR3 has 13 residues. The V end lost 3 bases, the J end lost 1 base, and 4 bases lay between the germline ends. CDR3 DNA (partial): TGTGCCAGCAGTGCCAAAAACACCGGGCAGCTCTAC. It yields the protein CASSAKNTGQLY. In full, the CDR3 reads CASSAKNTGQLYF.

Comments on this clone: All gene names here are mouse names. The CDR3 end is not reached by the read, which stops 1 residue before it; the germline J gene fills it in. The gene calls are TRBV16 and TRBJ2-4, with D possibly matching TRBD1 (6 bases). This CDR3 contains 13 residues. Germline lookup yields CDR1 SGHSA and CDR2 FRNQAP. Trimming removed 5 bases from V and 8 bases from J, with 14 bases in between. The CDR3 sequence is CASSPHREVTLYF. The part of the CDR3 DNA that was read is TGTGCAAGCAGCCCCCACAGGGAAGTCACCTTGTAC.

In regard to this clone: All gene names here are mouse names. The sequenced fragment ends 1 residue before the CDR3 boundary, so the rest is inferred from the germline J gene. This chain links TRBV5 with TRBJ1-4; D perhaps matches TRBD1 (5 bases). The CDR3 is 15 residues long. Germline V gives CDR1 LGHNA, CDR2 YNLKQL (reference sequence). The germline V and J ends were trimmed by 0 bases and 0 bases, with 5 bases remaining between them. The part of the CDR3 DNA that was read is TGTGCCAGCAGCCAAGAGACAGTTTCCAACGAAAGATTATTT. Encoded protein: CASSQETVSNERLF. The full CDR3 sequence reads CASSQETVSNERLFF.

Remarks on this clone: Mouse gene names and germline throughout. The read ends 1 residue shy of where the CDR3 ends; the end is completed using the germline J gene. This chain uses TRBV5 with TRBJ2-7, with 8 bases that match TRBD2. Unmatched junction bases numbered 5, after V lost 0 bases and J lost 7 bases. CDR3 size: 14 residues. In germline, CDR1 is LGHNA, CDR2 YNLKQL (reference sequence). The CDR3 DNA, read in part, is TGTGCCAGCAGCCAAGAGGGGGGGCGCCAGGAACAGTAC. Translation gives CASSQEGGRQEQY. The CDR3 in its entirety is CASSQEGGRQEQYF.

Worth noting for this clone: Here the gene names and germline are mouse. CDR3 residues: CTCSLQGRDTEVFF. The CDR3 DNA, read in part, is TGCACCTGCAGTCTACAGGGGAGGGACACAGAAGTCTTC. The V call is TRBV1, the J call TRBJ1-1; TRBD1 matches at 7 bases. The sequence runs out 1 residue before the end of the CDR3; the remainder is reconstructed from the germline J gene. The CDR3 is 14 amino acids. J lost 3 bases, V lost 5 bases, and 6 bases had no gene match. CDR1 NSQYPW and CDR2 LRSPGD come from the germline V gene (reference sequence).

With respect to this clone: Mouse germline and gene names are used. The CDR3 DNA, read in part, is TGTGCCAGCGGTGATGCTTCTGGGGGGGCCTATGCTGAGCAGTTC. It codes for CASGDASGGAYAEQF. The whole CDR3 region reads CASGDASGGAYAEQFF. V usage is TRBV13-2 and J usage is TRBJ2-1; 10 bases are shared with TRBD2. The read halts 1 residue ahead of the CDR3 end, with the missing end drawn from the germline J gene. Germline loops: CDR1 NNHNN, CDR2 SYGAGS (reference sequence). V lost 0 bases to trimming and J lost 3 bases; unmatched junction nucleotides: 3. This CDR3 has 16 residues.

As for this clone: Mouse gene names and germline throughout. The DNA ends 1 residue before the CDR3 does, and the rest of the CDR3 is filled in from the germline J gene. This sequence joins TRBV15 and TRBJ1-1; TRBD1 matches at 10 bases. V shed 0 bases and J 4 bases; nucleotides not matched to a gene: 5. CDR1 is SGHND and CDR2 is FRSKSL in the germline V gene. This CDR3 spans 16 amino acids. CDR3 loop: CASSLATGGGGTEVFF. Partial CDR3 DNA: TGTGCCAGCAGTTTAGCGACAGGGGGCGGGGGCACAGAAGTCTTC.

A note on this clone: Gene names refer to mouse genes. The observed sequence ends 1 residue before the CDR3 terminus, with the missing tail filled in from the germline J gene. The chain uses TRBV19 and TRBJ2-3; no firm D call. CDR3 length: 13 amino acids. Germline CDR1 FNHDT, CDR2 SITEND (reference sequence). The V gene lost 2 bases and the J gene lost 1 base, with 5 bases spanning the gap. CDR3 protein: CASSMIGAETLYF. CDR3 DNA (partial): TGTGCCAGCAGTATGATTGGTGCAGAAACGCTGTAT.

Concerning this clone: Gene names are mouse gene names. The DNA ends 1 residue before the CDR3 does, and the rest of the CDR3 is filled in from the germline J gene. V gene TRBV5 combines with J gene TRBJ2-5; 9 positions agree with TRBD2. Germline loops: CDR1 LGHNA, CDR2 YNLKQL (reference sequence). J lost 6 bases, V lost 3 bases, and 1 base had no gene match. The length of the CDR3 is 13 residues. The sequenced CDR3 bases are TGTGCCAGCAGCCACGACTGGGGGGACACCCAGTAC. As protein: CASSHDWGDTQY. The complete CDR3 protein is CASSHDWGDTQYF.

This clone appeared once. Genes and germline come from the mouse. The CDR3 end is not reached by the read, which stops 1 residue before it; the germline J gene fills it in. V gene TRBV16 combines with J gene TRBJ2-3, with TRBD1 matching 8 bases. CDR3 size: 15 residues. V trimming: 1 base; J trimming: 1 base; junction bases outside the gene matches: 1. Germline V gene sequence: CDR1 SGHSA, CDR2 FRNQAP. The sequenced part of the CDR3 DNA is TGTGCAAGCAGCTTAGTGGGACAGGGTGCAGAAACGCTGTAT. Translating it yields CASSLVGQGAETLY. The full CDR3 sequence reads CASSLVGQGAETLYF.

In regard to this clone: The gene symbols are mouse symbols. The sequenced part of the CDR3 DNA is TGTGCCAGCAGTCGAGACAATAGTGCAGAAACGCTGTAT. This codes for CASSRDNSAETLY. The whole CDR3 protein reads CASSRDNSAETLYF. The chain recombines TRBV15 with TRBJ2-3; D is ambiguous. The read terminates 1 residue ahead of where the CDR3 ends, so the germline J gene completes it. Germline V gene data show CDR1 as SGHND and CDR2 as FRSKSL. Trimming pared 5 bases from V and 0 bases from J, leaving 9 bases between. This CDR3 comprises 14 residues.

About this clone: Gene names refer to mouse genes. Read data end 1 residue before the CDR3 end; the end is taken from the germline J gene. V and J are TRBV13-3 and TRBJ2-1, with 9 bases aligning to TRBD2. With V trimmed by 6 bases and J by 3 bases, 4 bases remained unmatched. This CDR3 is built from 14 residues. The germline CDR1 and CDR2 sequences are NNHDY and SYVADS. CDR3 sequence reads: CASKYWGAYAEQFF. CDR3 bases read: TGTGCCAGCAAATACTGGGGGGCCTATGCTGAGCAGTTC.